These T cell receptor beta chains were read from a single sample in a study of OX40 agonist ivuxolimab in advanced cancers. Libraries were prepared by immunoSEQ multiplex PCR; TCRdb keeps only in-frame clonotypes and omits some of them. The sample has approximately 52,000 clones; 70% to 90% are singletons. The source material was CD4+ or CD8+ T cells sorted from blood, sampled in a trial of the OX40 agonist ivuxolimab. All receptors come from an adult with an advanced solid tumor such as melanoma, head and neck, liver or kidney cancer. Each CDR3 is given with its conserved first and last residue. D genes are given only for firm matches. Rows give clone size only sometimes, using once, few, many, or a class for an expanded clone.

CDR3 DNA	CDR3 protein	clone size	V gene	J gene	D gene
TGTGCCAGCAGCTTAGAACCAAATCCCGGAAACACCATATATTTT	CASSLEPNPGNTIYF	-	TRBV11-2	TRBJ1-3	-
TGTGCCAGCAGCCAAAGTAGGGGGTCCTACAATGAGCAGTTCTTC	CASSQSRGSYNEQFF	-	TRBV9	TRBJ2-1	-
TGTGCCAGCATGGGAAGCGGGCAAGAGACCCAGTACTTC	CASMGSGQETQYF	-	TRBV27	TRBJ2-5	-
TGTGCCAGCAGCGGGGGACAGGGCCCAACTAATGAAAAACTGTTTTTT	CASSGGQGPTNEKLFF	-	TRBV9	TRBJ1-4	TRBD1
TGTGCCGGAAAGACAGCCTATGGCTACACCTTC	CAGKTAYGYTF	-	TRBV7-9	TRBJ1-2	-
TGTGCCAGCAGCCCCGACAGGGGGTCAGAGACCCAGTACTTC	CASSPDRGSETQYF	-	TRBV7-6	TRBJ2-5	TRBD1
TGTGCCAGCAGTTACTCGGACGACAACGAGCAGTACTTC	CASSYSDDNEQYF	-	TRBV6-6	TRBJ2-7	-
TGTGCCAGCAGCGAGGCGAGGAGGGGCGGGGAGCTGTTTTTT	CASSEARRGGELFF	-	TRBV7-3	TRBJ2-2	-
TGTGCCAGCAGCTTAGGGGTGAACACTGAAGCTTTCTTT	CASSLGVNTEAFF	-	TRBV28	TRBJ1-1	-
TGTGCCTCCCGCGATTGGACAGGGGTTTTAGCTTTCTTT	CASRDWTGVLAFF	-	TRBV2	TRBJ1-1	TRBD1
TGTGCCAGCAGTGACCCCGGGTTGGGTACGCAGTATTTT	CASSDPGLGTQYF	-	TRBV6-1	TRBJ2-3	-
TGTGCCAGCAGTTCCCCTCTTAGAGGCAGGGCTAACTATGGCTACACCTTC	CASSSPLRGRANYGYTF	-	TRBV28	TRBJ1-2	-
TGTGCCAGCAGCTCGGGGACAGGGGCGGCTAATGAAAAACTGTTTTTT	CASSSGTGAANEKLFF	-	TRBV7-9	TRBJ1-4	TRBD1
TGCGCCAGCAGCCAATGGGTAGTGGGGGCCATGAACACCGGGGAGCTGTTTTTT	CASSQWVVGAMNTGELFF	-	TRBV4-1	TRBJ2-2	-
TGTGCCAGCAGCTGGGGACACCTGAACACTGAAGCTTTCTTT	CASSWGHLNTEAFF	once	TRBV7-9	TRBJ1-1	-
TGTGCCAGTAGCCCCAGGGACGGTACCTACGAGCAGTACTTC	CASSPRDGTYEQYF	-	TRBV19	TRBJ2-7	-
TGTGCCAGCAACGGGGGGGCCTTAGATGAGCAGTTCTTC	CASNGGALDEQFF	few	TRBV6-5	TRBJ2-1	TRBD2
TGTGCCAGCAGCAAAGGGACTTTGGGCTTAATAGCCAAAAACATTCAGTACTTC	CASSKGTLGLIAKNIQYF	-	TRBV21-1	TRBJ2-4	-
TGTGCCAGCAGTTACGGCCCAGGGGCGAGCTCCTACGAGCAGTACTTC	CASSYGPGASSYEQYF	once	TRBV6-5	TRBJ2-7	-
TGTGCCAGCAGCTTAATAAAACAGGGATTGAACACTGAAGCTTTCTTT	CASSLIKQGLNTEAFF	-	TRBV11-2	TRBJ1-1	-
TGTGCCAGCTCCGAGGGGTACAATGAGCAGTTCTTC	CASSEGYNEQFF	once	TRBV7-9	TRBJ2-1	-
TGTGCCAGCAGCGGTCAGAGTTACGAGCAGTACTTC	CASSGQSYEQYF	-	TRBV6-5	TRBJ2-7	-